The entry below gives a single TCR beta chain sequence along with its context. This CDR3 comprises 16 residues. With 6 bases clipped from V and 1 base from J, the junction kept 10 bases outside the gene matches. From germline, CDR1 is DFQATT and CDR2 SNEGSKA (reference sequence). This sample was taken from a study of T cells after yellow fever vaccination. For TCR, cDNA came from 5'RACE template switching, which added a universal primer site and UMIs. TCRdb re-derived calls from the 5' RACE reads in MiXCR, one entry per CDR3 protein. The table has 500,000 to 650,000 distinct CDR3 sequences, about a sixth seen once.

This receptor was taken from a man younger than 35 who received the YFV17D yellow fever vaccine. Sequenced material: PBMCs, taken 5 to 6 days after the first yellow fever vaccination. V usage is TRBV20-1 and J usage is TRBJ2-2, with 8 positions matching TRBD1. The DNA of the CDR3 is TGCAGTGCGAAACCCCTCGGGACAGGGAACACCGGGGAGCTGTTTTTT. Translation gives CSAKPLGTGNTGELFF.